This T cell receptor beta chain was obtained from a study of blood T cells in healthy people across ages. Regarding the study as a whole: PBMCs that were unsorted prevented a conclusive naive versus antigen-experienced comparison.

As to this clonotype: Its target is not known.

A second PCR of 7 to 11 cycles used a sample-barcoded 5' primer and a J-beta primer mix. Using its own MiXCR run on the 5' RACE reads, TCRdb lists one record per CDR3 protein. The repertoire holds roughly 1,500,000 distinct CDR3 sequences, with 42% as singletons. Caucasian, healthy and from Russia, the donors were aged between roughly 6 and 95. The CDR3 length is 15 residues. Trimming took off 4 bases at V and 6 bases at J, with 16 bases between the two ends. Germline loops: CDR1 SGHTA, CDR2 FQGNSA. V is TRBV7-2 and J is TRBJ2-1; D is unclear. The source material was blood. This clonotype was obtained from a woman aged 18-35 years in good health. CDR3 loop: CASSCDRSRSNEQFF. In DNA form, the CDR3 reads TGTGCCAGCAGCTGCGACCGCAGTAGAAGCAATGAGCAGTTCTTC.